This T cell receptor (beta chain) came from a study of tumor-infiltrating lymphocytes in oesophageal squamous cell carcinoma. MiXCR, run by TCRdb on the PCR reads, gives a single entry per CDR3 protein. Counted here are around 9,300 distinct CDR3 sequences, roughly 70% occurring once; the ten biggest clones make up about a third. With V trimmed by 5 bases and J by 2 bases, 11 bases remained unmatched. Germline lookup yields CDR1 MNHNS and CDR2 SASEGT. The CDR3 consists of 16 residues. The chain carries TRBV6-1 and TRBJ2-7, with 8 bases fitting TRBD2. The receptor was isolated from a female donor with esophageal squamous cell carcinoma. The sample comprised esophageal tumor tissue. CDR3 DNA: TGTGCCAGCAGTCCGCGCCCGAGCGGGGGTGCCTACGAGCAGTACTTC. Amino acid sequence: CASSPRPSGGAYEQYF.